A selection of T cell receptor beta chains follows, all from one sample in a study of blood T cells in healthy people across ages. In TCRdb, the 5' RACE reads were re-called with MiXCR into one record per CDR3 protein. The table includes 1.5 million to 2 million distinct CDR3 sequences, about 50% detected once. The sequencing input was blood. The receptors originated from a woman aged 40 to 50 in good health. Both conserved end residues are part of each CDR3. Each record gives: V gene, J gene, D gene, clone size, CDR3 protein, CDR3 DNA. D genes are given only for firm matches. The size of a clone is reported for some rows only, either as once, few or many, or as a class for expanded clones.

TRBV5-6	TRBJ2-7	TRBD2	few	CASSFYGTSGAYEQYF	TGTGCCAGCAGCTTTTACGGGACTAGCGGGGCCTACGAGCAGTACTTC
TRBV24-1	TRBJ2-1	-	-	CATSDPGTLQRNEQFF	TGTGCCACCAGTGATCCCGGGACACTACAAAGGAATGAGCAGTTCTTC
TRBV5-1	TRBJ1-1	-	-	CASSLGTDLGEAFF	TGCGCCAGCAGCTTGGGGACGGATCTGGGTGAAGCTTTCTTT
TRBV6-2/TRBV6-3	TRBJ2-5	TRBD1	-	CASSAGTGTETQYF	TGTGCCAGCAGTGCCGGGACAGGTACAGAGACCCAGTACTTC
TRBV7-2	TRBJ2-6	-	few	CASSLGEGANVLTF	TGTGCCAGCAGCTTGGGGGAAGGGGCCAACGTCCTGACTTTC
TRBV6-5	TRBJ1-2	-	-	CASSNPGTDGYTF	TGTGCCAGCAGCAACCCTGGGACGGATGGCTACACCTTC
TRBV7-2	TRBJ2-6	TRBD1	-	CASPQGAEGVNVLTF	TGTGCCAGTCCACAGGGGGCGGAGGGGGTCAACGTCCTGACTTTC
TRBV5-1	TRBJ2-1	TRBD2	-	CASSLDPSGGYNEQFF	TGCGCCAGCAGCTTGGATCCTAGCGGGGGGTACAATGAGCAGTTCTTC
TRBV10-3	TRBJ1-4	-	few	CAISEGTIEKLFF	TGTGCCATCAGTGAGGGTACTATTGAAAAACTGTTTTTT
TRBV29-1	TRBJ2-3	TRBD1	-	CSVGGGDREPDTQYF	TGCAGCGTTGGGGGAGGGGACAGGGAGCCGGATACGCAGTATTTT
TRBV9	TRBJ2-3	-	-	CASSVDSSGVDTQYF	TGTGCCAGCAGCGTAGATAGTAGCGGAGTGGATACGCAGTATTTT
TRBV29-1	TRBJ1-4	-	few	CSVIGGAANEKLFF	TGCAGCGTCATAGGGGGGGCGGCTAATGAAAAACTGTTTTTT
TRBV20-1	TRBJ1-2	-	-	CSAIAARTNYGYTF	TGCAGTGCCATCGCGGCAAGGACTAACTATGGCTACACCTTC
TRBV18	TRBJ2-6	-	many	CASSPSGANVLTF	TGTGCCAGCAGCCCCTCTGGGGCCAACGTCCTGACTTTC
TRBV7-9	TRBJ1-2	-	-	CASSLERIQNYGYTF	TGTGCCAGCAGCTTAGAACGGATCCAAAACTATGGCTACACCTTC
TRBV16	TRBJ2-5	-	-	CTSSEHYRATAGTQYF	TGTACCAGCAGCGAACATTACAGGGCTACCGCGGGGACCCAGTACTTC
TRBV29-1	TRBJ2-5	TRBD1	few	CSVLRTGREQYF	TGCAGCGTCCTACGGACAGGACGAGAGCAGTACTTC
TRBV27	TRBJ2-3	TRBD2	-	CASIPSGGARDTQYF	TGTGCCAGCATTCCTAGCGGGGGGGCGAGAGATACGCAGTATTTT
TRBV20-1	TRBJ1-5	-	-	CSARELGENQPQHF	TGCAGTGCTAGAGAGTTAGGGGAGAATCAGCCCCAGCATTTT
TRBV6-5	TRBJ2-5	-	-	CASSSVDGEETQYF	TGTGCCAGCAGTTCCGTGGACGGGGAGGAGACCCAGTACTTC
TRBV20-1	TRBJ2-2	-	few	CSARRSGELFF	TGCAGTGCTAGACGTTCCGGGGAGCTGTTTTTT
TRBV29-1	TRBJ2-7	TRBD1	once	CIVATGAEQYF	TGCATCGTTGCTACAGGGGCCGAGCAGTACTTC